Listed here are 5 T cell receptor beta chains from one sample, sequenced in a study of cytomegalovirus exposure and HLA in healthy donors. PCR involved 60 Vbeta and 13 Jbeta primers. Measured with immunoSEQ multiplex PCR; TCRdb has only the in-frame clones, and not every one. The sample includes around 97,000 clones, around 10% of them seen just once. The sample taken for sequencing was PBMCs. Receptors originate from a man in his forties or fifties in good health and CMV-seropositive.

This clone showed up just a few times. The V gene is TRBV2, the J gene TRBJ1-1, with a tentative D call TRBD1 (5 bases). Trimming removed 0 bases at V and 3 bases at J, with 14 bases between. The CDR3 has 16 amino acids. CDR1 and CDR2 (germline): SNHLY, FYNNEI. The CDR3 coding sequence is TGTGCCAGCAGTGAAGCGAGGACACTACTTGACACTGAAGCTTTCTTT. Translated: CASSEARTLLDTEAFF.

The chain employs TRBV28 and TRBJ1-1; a weak D match, TRBD1 (5 bases). The germline gives CDR1 MDHEN, CDR2 SYDVKM. Trimming stripped 6 bases from V and 5 bases from J, with 13 bases between. This CDR3 has 13 amino acids. This CDR3 reads CASRNQGRTEAFF. In DNA, the CDR3 is TGTGCCAGCAGGAATCAGGGCAGGACTGAAGCTTTCTTT.

V is TRBV5-1 and J is TRBJ2-1, with 10 positions matching TRBD2. The CDR3 has 15 amino acids. The V segment lost 3 bases and the J segment 7 bases; nucleotides outside the gene matches: 7. Germline CDR1 and CDR2: SGHRS and YFSETQ. The CDR3 DNA reads TGCGCCAGCAGCTATGGGAGCGGGAGGGGGAATGAGCAGTTCTTC. As protein: CASSYGSGRGNEQFF. Supplemented by reference TRBV5-1 and TRBJ2-1, the full variable domain reads KAGVTQTPRYLIKTRGQQVTLSCSPISGHRSVSWYQQTPGQGLQFLFEYFSETQRNKGNFPGRFSGRQFSNSRSEMNVSTLELGDSALYLCASSYGSGRGNEQFFGPGTRLTVL.

The J gene is TRBJ1-1, the V gene TRBV28; 8 positions agree with TRBD1. The germline V gene encodes CDR1 MDHEN and CDR2 SYDVKM. The CDR3 covers 16 residues. The V gene end was trimmed by 6 bases and the J gene end by 2 bases; junction bases not matched to a gene: 11. CDR3 loop: CASSRNRDRLNTEAFF. The CDR3 coding sequence is TGTGCCAGCAGCCGTAACCGGGACAGGCTTAACACTGAAGCTTTCTTT.

This clone has a handful of counts. Other DNA sequences in this sample translate to the same CDR3. The chain uses TRBV6-6 and TRBJ2-3; D unresolved. The ends were cut back, 4 bases at V and 0 bases at J, with 8 bases in the middle. The CDR3 length is 14 residues. Germline assignment: CDR1 MNHNY and CDR2 SVGAGI (reference sequence). For the CDR3, the DNA is TGTGCCAGCAGTTCCCGAACTAGCACAGATACGCAGTATTTT. Protein product: CASSSRTSTDTQYF.